The T cell receptor (beta chain) described here comes from a study of cytomegalovirus exposure and HLA in healthy donors. Study-level points and caveats: Across all donors, roughly uniform sequencing depth was an assumption of the presence/absence analyses. Only CMV serostatus was available as immune exposure information. TCR association rates varied by HLA locus in a later analysis, with DRB1 highest and HLA-C lowest.

Worth noting for this clone: The antigen remains undetermined.

Both 60 Vbeta primers and 13 Jbeta primers went into the PCR. Data came from immunoSEQ multiplex PCR; TCRdb stores just in-frame clones and leaves some out. This sample has over 85,000 clones, with over 60% found just once. V gave up 1 base and J gave up 5 bases, with 12 bases separating them. This CDR3 has 14 residues. Germline lookup yields CDR1 MGHRA and CDR2 YSYEKL. The sequenced sample was PBMCs. This rearrangement joins TRBV4-1 to TRBJ2-7; D is possibly TRBD2 (6 bases). The receptor was derived from a woman aged 55-70 years in good health and CMV-seropositive. CDR3 bases: TGCGCCAGCAGCCAAGCGGAGGGCCGCGACGAGCAGTACTTC. It translates to CASSQAEGRDEQYF.